This T cell receptor (beta chain) was sequenced during a study of T cell changes during pregnancy in multiple sclerosis. J lost 8 bases, V lost 4 bases, and 7 bases had no gene match. The length of the CDR3 is 13 residues. Germline V lookup: CDR1 MNHEY, CDR2 SMNVEV (reference sequence). Repertoires were generated with immunoSEQ multiplex PCR, while TCRdb's copy carries only in-frame clones and drops some. The sample has more than 50,000 clones, 80% to 90% seen once; the top ten hold about 2.7%. This clonotype originated in a female donor with multiple sclerosis, enrolled in a pregnancy study. Specimen: peripheral blood, collected in the first trimester of pregnancy. The rearrangement uses TRBV27 and TRBJ1-2; 7 nucleotides align to TRBD1. CDR3 sequence: CASSSQADRGYTF. In nucleotides, the CDR3 is TGTGCCAGCAGTTCCCAGGCGGACAGGGGCTACACCTTC.